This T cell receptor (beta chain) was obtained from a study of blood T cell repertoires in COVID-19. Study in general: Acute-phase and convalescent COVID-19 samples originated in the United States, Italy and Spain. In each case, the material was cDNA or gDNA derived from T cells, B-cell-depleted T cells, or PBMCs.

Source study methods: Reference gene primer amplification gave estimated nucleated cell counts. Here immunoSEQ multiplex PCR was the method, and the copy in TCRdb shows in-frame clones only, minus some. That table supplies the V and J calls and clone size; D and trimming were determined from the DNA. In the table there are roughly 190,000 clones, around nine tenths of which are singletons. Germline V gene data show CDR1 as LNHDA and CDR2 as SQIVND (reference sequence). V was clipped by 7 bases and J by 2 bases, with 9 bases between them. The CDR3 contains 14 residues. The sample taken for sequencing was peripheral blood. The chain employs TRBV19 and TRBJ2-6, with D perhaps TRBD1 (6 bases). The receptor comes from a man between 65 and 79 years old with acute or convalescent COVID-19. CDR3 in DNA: TGTGCCAGTATACAGGGCGCTGGGGCCAACGTCCTGACTTTC. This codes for CASIQGAGANVLTF. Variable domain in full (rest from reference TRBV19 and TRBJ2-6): DGGITQSPKYLFRKEGQNVTLSCEQNLNHDAMYWYRQDPGQGLRLIYYSQIVNDFQKGDIAEGYSVSREKKESFPLTVTSAQKNPTAFYLCASIQGAGANVLTFGAGSRLTVL.